These T cell receptor beta chains were read from a single sample in a study of metastatic and nonmetastatic thyroid tumors. With MiXCR, TCRdb called clones anew from the PCR reads. The sample yields about 43,000 clones, under 4% seen once. Sequencing was performed on blood. The receptor set was obtained from a female donor with papillary thyroid cancer or a benign thyroid nodule (not recorded which). Some clones in this sample may be carry-over from other donors' samples. Each CDR3 is given with its conserved first and last residue. The order of the fields is J gene, V gene, CDR3 protein.

>TRBJ1-1|TRBV2
CASSEGFEAFF
>TRBJ1-1|TRBV28
CASRWGGNTEAFF
>TRBJ2-1|TRBV19
CASSKKLDNEQFF
>TRBJ1-6|TRBV28
CASSPRAFGLHF
>TRBJ1-1|TRBV7-3
CASSLERNTEAFF
>TRBJ2-7|TRBV20-1
CSARGTGQYEQYF
>TRBJ1-1|TRBV29-1
CSVGGQGQFSESFF
>TRBJ2-1|TRBV9
CASSVFGSGGYNEQFF
>NA|TRBV27
CASSSRLAGGTYTQHF
>TRBJ2-1|TRBV7-2
CASSQDLDEQFF
>TRBJ2-2|TRBV28
CASSWDRRIMNTGELFF
>TRBJ2-2|TRBV28
CASSSETGELFF
>TRBJ1-4|TRBV25-1
CASSDTRWSNEKLFF
>TRBJ2-1|TRBV7-2
CASNSSEGGYNEQFF
>TRBJ1-1|TRBV28
CASSFRGQLSNTEAFF
>TRBJ2-1|TRBV11-1
CASSAGLAAYNEQFF
>TRBJ2-7|TRBV6-1
CASSLGTGGYYEQYF
>TRBJ2-7|TRBV5-6
CASSLTNVDEQYF
>TRBJ2-6|TRBV27
CASSWGSSGANVLTF
>TRBJ2-6|TRBV15
CATSAARRLWANVLTF
>TRBJ2-5|TRBV5-1
CASSLKYIETQYF
>TRBJ1-2|TRBV28
CASSFRDYYGYTF
>TRBJ1-5|TRBV12-3/TRBV12-4
CASKQGFQPQHF
>TRBJ2-7|TRBV20-1
CSADRGFGRYEQYF
>TRBJ2-3|TRBV6-2/TRBV6-3
CASSGLAEDTQYF
>TRBJ1-1|TRBV27
CASSLLQGGKSEAFF
>TRBJ2-1|TRBV9
CASSALGAHYNEQFF
>TRBJ2-6|TRBV2
CARQGATGANVLTF
>TRBJ2-3|TRBV5-1
CASSLGASREARYF
>TRBJ1-3|TRBV19
CASSTPRNTIYF
>TRBJ1-5|TRBV19
CASQPGPTRTIQPQHF
>TRBJ1-6|TRBV6-1
CASSEGQGFSPLHF
>TRBJ1-1|TRBV4-1
CASSHWTGDTEAFF
>TRBJ2-6|TRBV20-1
CSATDPQGWDSGANVLTF
>TRBJ1-2|TRBV19
CASSIERSLGYTF
>TRBJ2-5|TRBV27
CASSSMSSGTKGETQYF
>TRBJ2-1|TRBV20-1
CSARDRDRSYNEQFF
>TRBJ1-6|TRBV12-3/TRBV12-4
CASSLLAGQYPPLHF
>TRBJ2-3|TRBV11-2
CASTLERGSTDTQYF
>TRBJ2-5|TRBV12-3/TRBV12-4
CASTVYGVAQETQYF
>TRBJ2-3|TRBV24-1
CATSDPALAGSTDTQYF
>TRBJ1-5|TRBV20-1
CSATRPGTVSNQPQHF
>TRBJ1-6|TRBV5-1
CASSWGGSNSPLHF
>TRBJ1-2|TRBV2
CARKRQGLEGYTF
>TRBJ1-2|TRBV20-1
CSAQRPGGNYGYTF
>TRBJ2-7|TRBV20-1
CSARGTPSGTGTYEQYF
>TRBJ2-3|TRBV6-1
CASRDTRDGDTQYF
>TRBJ2-1|TRBV30
CAWSWGGEQFF
>TRBJ2-1|TRBV10-3
CAISSVNNEQFF
>TRBJ1-5|TRBV28
CASTRGVFSNQPQHF
>TRBJ1-1|TRBV7-2
CASSLQGASEAFF
>TRBJ2-7|TRBV20-1
CSARPGQGVAYEQYF
>TRBJ2-7|TRBV14
CARSEGSSAGLDEQYF
>TRBJ1-2|TRBV27
CASSRQGRWYGYTF
>TRBJ2-1|TRBV11-2
CASSLLPSGRGEQFF
>TRBJ2-1|TRBV6-2/TRBV6-3
CASRTPGLGNYNEQFF
>TRBJ2-1|TRBV7-2
CASSLGFGGVGWEQFF
>TRBJ2-3|TRBV6-1
CASGLAGDTQYF
>TRBJ1-3|TRBV12-3/TRBV12-4
CASPIGPGGNTIYF
>TRBJ1-2|TRBV12-3/TRBV12-4
CASSFPGHQGYTF